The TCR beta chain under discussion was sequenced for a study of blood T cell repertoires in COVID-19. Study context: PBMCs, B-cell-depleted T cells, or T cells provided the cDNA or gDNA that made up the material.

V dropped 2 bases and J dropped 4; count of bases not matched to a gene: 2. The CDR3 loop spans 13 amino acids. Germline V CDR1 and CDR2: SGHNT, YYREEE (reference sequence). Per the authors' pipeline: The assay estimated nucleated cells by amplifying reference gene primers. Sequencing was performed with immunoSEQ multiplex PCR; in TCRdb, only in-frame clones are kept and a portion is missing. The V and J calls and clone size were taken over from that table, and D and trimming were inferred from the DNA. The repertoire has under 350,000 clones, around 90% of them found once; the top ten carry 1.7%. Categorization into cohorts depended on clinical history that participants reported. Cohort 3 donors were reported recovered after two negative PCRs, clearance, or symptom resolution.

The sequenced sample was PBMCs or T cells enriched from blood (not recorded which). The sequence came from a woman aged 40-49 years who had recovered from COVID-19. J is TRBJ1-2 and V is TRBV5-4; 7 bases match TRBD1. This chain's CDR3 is CASSLGGSYGYTF. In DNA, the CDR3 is TGTGCCAGCAGCTTAGGGGGCTCCTATGGCTACACCTTC.